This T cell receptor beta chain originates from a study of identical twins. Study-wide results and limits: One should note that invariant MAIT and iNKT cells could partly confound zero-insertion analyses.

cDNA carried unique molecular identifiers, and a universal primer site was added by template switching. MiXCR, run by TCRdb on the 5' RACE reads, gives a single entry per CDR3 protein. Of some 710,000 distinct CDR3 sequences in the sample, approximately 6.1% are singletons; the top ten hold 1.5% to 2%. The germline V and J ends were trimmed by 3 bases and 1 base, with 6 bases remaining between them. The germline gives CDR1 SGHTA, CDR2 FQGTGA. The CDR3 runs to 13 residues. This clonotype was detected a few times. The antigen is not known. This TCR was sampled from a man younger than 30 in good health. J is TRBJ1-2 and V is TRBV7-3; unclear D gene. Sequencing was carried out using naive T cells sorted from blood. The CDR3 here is CASSLGNNYGYTF. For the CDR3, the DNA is TGTGCCAGCAGCTTGGGGAATAACTATGGCTACACCTTC.